This TCR beta chain emerged from a study of T cell responses to AZD1222 COVID-19 vaccine. The overall study: Analyses pooled second doses at about 4 or about 12 weeks.

Sequenced by immunoSEQ multiplex PCR; TCRdb stores in-frame clones only, minus some. The table includes approximately 140,000 clones, 85% to 95% detected once. This clone was observed a handful of times. As yet, its antigen is unknown. Study-level results: The sample set comprised mostly white British donors with more females, and clonal diversity was possibly underestimated.

The CDR3 sequence is 14 residues long. The V and J ends lost 1 base and 10 bases respectively, with 16 bases between them. From germline, CDR1 is SGHNT and CDR2 YENEEA. The chain carries TRBV11-3 and TRBJ1-1, with D unclear. The receptor comes from an adult in good health. Sequences were derived from peripheral blood, sampled on day 0 of AZD1222 vaccination. The CDR3 is CASSLGVNILGAFF. The CDR3 DNA reads as TGTGCCAGCAGCTTAGGGGTGAATATATTGGGAGCTTTCTTT. Full variable domain (rest looked up from reference TRBV11-3 and TRBJ1-1): EAGVVQSPRYKIIEKKQPVAFWCNPISGHNTLYWYLQNLGQGPELLIRYENEEAVDDSQLPKDRFSAERLKGVDSTLKIQPAELGDSAVYLCASSLGVNILGAFFGQGTRLTVV.